A single sample gave rise to the 18 T cell receptor beta chains below, sequenced in a study of cytomegalovirus exposure and HLA in healthy donors. Clones were sequenced by immunoSEQ multiplex PCR, and TCRdb holds only the in-frame ones, with some missing. The sample carries under 80,000 clones, 90% to 95% recorded once. Sequencing was performed on PBMCs. All receptors come from a woman in her late teens or twenties in good health and CMV-seronegative.

The chain couples TRBV10-2 to TRBJ1-1; no clear D. In germline, CDR1 is WSHSY, CDR2 SAAADI. Trimming stripped 3 bases from V and 3 bases from J, with 5 bases between. The CDR3 has 12 residues. CDR3 coding DNA: TGCGCCAGCAGTGACCGTGACACTGAAGCTTTCTTT. This gives the protein CASSDRDTEAFF.

The chain joins TRBV28 to TRBJ2-7; D may be TRBD2 (5 bases). The CDR3 totals 16 residues. V lost 6 bases, J lost 2 bases, and 20 bases lay in between. The V gene's germline CDR1 is MDHEN and CDR2 SYDVKM. CDR3: CASRFPGISSPYEQYF. As DNA, the CDR3 is TGTGCCAGCAGATTCCCCGGGATTAGTTCCCCCTACGAGCAGTACTTC. Based on the CDR3 plus reference TRBV28 and TRBJ2-7, the full variable domain is DVKVTQSSRYLVKRTGEKVFLECVQDMDHENMFWYRQDPGLGLRLIYFSYDVKMKEKGDIPEGYSVSREKKERFSLILESASTNQTSMYLCASRFPGISSPYEQYFGPGTRLTVT.

The chain couples TRBV7-9 to TRBJ2-5; perhaps TRBD2 as D (5 bases). Germline CDR1 SEHNR, CDR2 FQNEAQ (reference sequence). The CDR3 sequence is 17 residues long. Trimming pared 5 bases from V and 4 bases from J, leaving 23 bases between. The CDR3 is CASSPYTPHPGRETQYF. CDR3 bases: TGTGCCAGCAGCCCATATACCCCACACCCGGGGAGAGAGACCCAGTACTTC.

This rearrangement joins TRBV29-1 to TRBJ2-1, with a possible D match to TRBD1 (5 bases). The CDR3 is 14 amino acids. Trimming shortened V by 6 bases and J by 3 bases, and 15 bases separated the two germline ends. Per germline, CDR1 SQVTM and CDR2 ANQGSEA. The CDR3 sequence is CSVPTAMSYNEQFF. Written as DNA, the CDR3 is TGCAGCGTGCCGACAGCGATGAGCTACAATGAGCAGTTCTTC.

CDR3 nucleotide sequence: TGTGCCTGGAGTGCGACAGGGGCGCCCACAGATACGCAGTATTTT. Translation gives CAWSATGAPTDTQYF. The chain recombines TRBV30 with TRBJ2-3; 8 bases are a match to TRBD1. Per germline, CDR1 GTSNPN and CDR2 SVGIG (reference sequence). Unmatched junction bases numbered 5, after V lost 1 base and J lost 2 bases. The CDR3 is 15 residues long.

V is TRBV6-6 and J is TRBJ1-2; D uncertain. V was pared by 2 bases and J by 4 bases, with 14 bases between. CDR3 length equals 15 residues. CDR1 MNHNY and CDR2 SVGAGI come from the germline V gene (reference sequence). The chain's CDR3 is CASSYPMTLPYGYTF. DNA for the CDR3: TGTGCCAGCAGTTACCCCATGACACTCCCCTATGGCTACACCTTC.

The V and J genes are TRBV30 and TRBJ2-1; 14 nucleotides align to TRBD2. This CDR3 spans 15 amino acids. Germline lookup yields CDR1 GTSNPN and CDR2 SVGIG (reference sequence). The ends lost 5 bases at V and 8 bases at J; junction bases unmatched: 8. In DNA form, the CDR3 reads TGTGCCTGGGGCCCGGGACTAGCGGGAGTCGATGAGCAGTTCTTC. Translation gives CAWGPGLAGVDEQFF. Full variable domain (outside the CDR3, taken from reference TRBV30 and TRBJ2-1): SQTIHQWPATLVQPVGSPLSLECTVEGTSNPNLYWYRQAAGRGLQLLFYSVGIGQISSEVPQNLSASRPQDRQFILSSKKLLLSDSGFYLCAWGPGLAGVDEQFFGPGTRLTVL.

The rearrangement uses TRBV27 and TRBJ2-7; TRBD2 is a possible D gene (7 bases). Germline V gene data show CDR1 as MNHEY and CDR2 as SMNVEV (reference sequence). The CDR3 spans 18 residues. Trimming shortened V by 7 bases and J by 0 bases, and 25 bases separated the two germline ends. CDR3 residues: CASTTRGGQRVVSYEQYF. CDR3 bases: TGTGCCAGCACCACAAGGGGGGGCCAAAGGGTAGTCTCCTACGAGCAGTACTTC.

This chain joins TRBV11-2 and TRBJ2-1; D may be TRBD1 (5 bases). Trimming removed 1 base from V and 3 bases from J, with 13 bases in between. The CDR3 contains 16 residues. Germline V CDR1 and CDR2: SGHAT, FQNNGV. In DNA, the CDR3 is TGTGCCAGCAGCTTAGGGGCAGGGTGGAACTACAATGAGCAGTTCTTC. Translation: CASSLGAGWNYNEQFF.

The rearrangement joins TRBV18 to TRBJ2-3; 7 bases line up with TRBD2. CDR3 length equals 17 residues. Trimming removed 0 bases from V and 0 bases from J; junction bases left unmatched: 6. Germline assignment: CDR1 KGHSH and CDR2 LQKENI. The CDR3 DNA reads as TGTGCCAGCTCACCACCTACTAGCGCCCGGAGCACAGATACGCAGTATTTT. As protein: CASSPPTSARSTDTQYF.

V gene TRBV27 combines with J gene TRBJ2-1; 8 nucleotides align to TRBD2. V shed 3 bases, J shed 6 bases, and the junction held 7 bases outside the gene matches. Germline V gene lookup returns CDR1 MNHEY and CDR2 SMNVEV (reference sequence). This CDR3 contains 15 residues. Here the CDR3 reads CASSLVGGAVNEQFF. Here the CDR3 DNA reads TGTGCCAGCAGTTTGGTCGGGGGGGCCGTCAATGAGCAGTTCTTC.

The V and J genes are TRBV6-1 and TRBJ1-6, with TRBD1 identical over 7 bases. The V and J ends lost 4 bases and 10 bases, in that order; junction bases with no gene match: 7. The V gene's germline CDR1 is MNHNS and CDR2 SASEGT. The CDR3 loop spans 14 amino acids. In DNA form, the CDR3 reads TGTGCCAGCAGTGGGGACAGCCTTCGGTCACCCCTCCACTTT. The encoded protein is CASSGDSLRSPLHF.

CDR3 loop: CASSPTTGGEAFF. In DNA, the CDR3 is TGTGCCAGTAGCCCCACGACAGGGGGAGAAGCTTTCTTT. The chain carries TRBV19 and TRBJ1-1; TRBD1 matches at 9 bases. Trimming cost V 6 bases and J 8 bases; bases outside gene matches: 7. The length of the CDR3 is 13 residues. Germline lookup yields CDR1 LNHDA and CDR2 SQIVND (reference sequence).

The chain employs TRBV11-2 and TRBJ2-1; tentative D call: TRBD1 (5 bases). The CDR3 covers 14 residues. Germline CDR1 and CDR2: SGHAT and FQNNGV. The ends were cut back, 7 bases at V and 4 bases at J, with 14 bases in the middle. CDR3 protein: CASIGGASYNEQFF. Here the CDR3 DNA reads TGTGCCAGCATAGGTGGGGCCTCTTACAATGAGCAGTTCTTC.

The chain employs TRBV29-1 and TRBJ1-3; 9 bases agree with TRBD1. Germline CDR1 is SQVTM and CDR2 is ANQGSEA. The CDR3 runs to 15 residues. The J segment lost 4 bases and the V segment lost 4 bases, leaving 8 bases of the junction unmatched. For the CDR3, the DNA is TGCAGCGTTGGGCTCAAAGGACAGGGGGGAAACACCATATATTTT. Translated: CSVGLKGQGGNTIYF.

This clone was recorded a few times. This sequence joins TRBV7-6 and TRBJ2-7, with D perhaps matching TRBD2 (5 bases). V shed 4 bases and J shed 5 bases, with 12 bases lying between them. CDR1 and CDR2 from the germline V gene are SGHVS and FNYEAQ. This CDR3 spans 13 amino acids. The CDR3 bases are TGTGCCAGCAGCTCGGTCAGTAGCGACGAGCAGTACTTC. This sequence encodes CASSSVSSDEQYF.

This clone was counted only a few times. CDR3 sequence: CASNFEVQETQYF. The CDR3, as DNA: TGTGCCAGCAACTTTGAGGTTCAAGAGACCCAGTACTTC. This chain joins TRBV6-1 and TRBJ2-5; D ambiguous. The germline V and J ends were trimmed by 7 bases and 2 bases, with 11 bases remaining between them. The CDR3 is 13 residues long. CDR1 and CDR2 (germline): MNHNS, SASEGT.

The CDR3 DNA reads as TGTGCCAGCAGTGGGGTCCACCCAGGGGGAAGAGGTGGCTACACCTTC. This encodes CASSGVHPGGRGGYTF. The chain couples TRBV6-1 to TRBJ1-2; 7 bases agree with TRBD1. CDR3 size: 16 residues. The junction had 15 bases not matched to a gene; V was cut back by 4 bases and J by 7 bases. The V gene's germline CDR1 is MNHNS and CDR2 SASEGT.